This T cell receptor (beta chain) emerged from a study of CD8+CD57+ T cells in acquired aplastic anemia. Looking at the study overall: An average of about 9.8 million reads for CD4+ cells was obtained from healthy donors.

This clonotype occurred a few times. The antigen remains undetermined. A read error may be the cause here, since a much bigger clone is one base away. Study observations and caveats: Patients and controls were found to share roughly 31 CD8+ CDR3 sequences.

Germline V CDR1 and CDR2: LNHNV, YYDKDF (reference sequence). This CDR3 is 15 amino acids long. Genomic DNA, serving as template, underwent TCR beta VDJ and CDR3 profiling. TCRdb used MiXCR to reprocess the reads, holding one entry per CDR3 protein. The profile covers tens of thousands of distinct CDR3 sequences, with under 50% appearing a single time and approximately 70% taken by the ten largest. Material: sorted CD4+, CD8+, or CD8+CD57+ T cells (not recorded which) from PBMCs. This chain joins TRBV15 and TRBJ2-2; 8 nucleotides align to TRBD1. This clonotype originated in a human donor in good health, serving as a control. The CDR3 loop reads CAASRWTGTTGELFF. CDR3 DNA sequence: TGTGCCGCCAGCAGGTGGACAGGGACCACCGGGGAGCTGTTTTTT.